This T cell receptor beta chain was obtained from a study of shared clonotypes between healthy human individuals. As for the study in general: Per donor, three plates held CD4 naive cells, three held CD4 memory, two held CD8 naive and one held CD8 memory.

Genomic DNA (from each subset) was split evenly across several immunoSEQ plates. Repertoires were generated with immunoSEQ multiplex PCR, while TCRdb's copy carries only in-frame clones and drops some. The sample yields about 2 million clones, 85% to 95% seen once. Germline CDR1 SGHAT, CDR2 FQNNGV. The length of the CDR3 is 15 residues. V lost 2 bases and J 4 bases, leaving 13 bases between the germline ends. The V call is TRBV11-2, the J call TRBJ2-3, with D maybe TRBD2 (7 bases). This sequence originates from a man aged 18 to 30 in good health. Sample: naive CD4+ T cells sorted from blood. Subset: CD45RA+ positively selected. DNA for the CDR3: TGTGCCAGCAGCTTAACAGGGAGGGGGTCAGATACGCAGTATTTT. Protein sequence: CASSLTGRGSDTQYF.